The rows below give T cell receptor beta chains drawn from one sample of a study of beta chain features in type 1 diabetes. Using immunoSEQ multiplex PCR, the repertoire was profiled, and TCRdb retains in-frame clones only, with some absent. The top ten clones hold around 0.022% of a sample with 600,000 to 700,000 clones, around an eighth of them seen once. The sample taken for sequencing was naive CD4+ T cells from blood. The receptor source for this set is a man younger than 35 with type 1 diabetes. CDR3s include the opening cysteine and the closing phenylalanine or tryptophan. The D gene is left open where the match is weak. Rows may omit the clone size; those that give it use once, few, many or a size class.

>TRBV30|few|-|TRBJ1-5
CAWSGGGRQPQHF
TGTGCCTGGAGTGGGGGAGGGCGGCAGCCCCAGCATTTT
>TRBV2|-|TRBD1|TRBJ1-1
CASRGGQGGWTEAFF
TGTGCCAGCAGAGGGGGACAGGGAGGATGGACTGAAGCTTTCTTT
>TRBV5-1|-|-|TRBJ2-2
CASSPGEGAGELFF
TGCGCCAGCAGCCCCGGGGAAGGGGCCGGGGAGCTGTTTTTT
>TRBV7-8|few|TRBD2|TRBJ2-5
CASSLPRGEQTQYF
TGTGCCAGCAGCTTACCTCGGGGGGAACAGACCCAGTACTTC
>TRBV6-5|few|TRBD1|TRBJ2-3
CASSAPDRETDTQYF
TGTGCCAGCAGTGCTCCGGACAGGGAGACAGATACGCAGTATTTT
>TRBV19|few|-|TRBJ1-2
CASTNRIYGYTF
TGTGCCAGTACGAACCGTATCTATGGCTACACCTTC
>TRBV20-1|-|-|TRBJ1-2
CSAIEGYTF
TGCAGTGCTATAGAGGGCTACACCTTC
>TRBV7-7|-|TRBD1|TRBJ2-5
CASSLNRGDQETQYF
TGTGCCAGCAGCCTTAACAGGGGAGACCAAGAGACCCAGTACTTC
>TRBV7-2|-|TRBD2|TRBJ2-1
CASSLVLSGGVSEQFF
TGTGCCAGCAGCTTAGTTCTCAGCGGGGGGGTTAGTGAGCAGTTCTTC
>TRBV28|-|TRBD2|TRBJ2-5
CASSQTPSGKMGETQYF
TGTGCCAGCAGCCAAACACCCAGCGGGAAGATGGGAGAGACCCAGTACTTC
>TRBV9|few|-|TRBJ2-1
CASSVGGMLDEQFF
TGTGCCAGCAGCGTAGGCGGAATGCTTGATGAGCAGTTCTTC
>TRBV6-5|-|-|TRBJ1-1
CASNLKGSQATFF
TGTGCCAGCAACTTGAAGGGGTCTCAGGCAACTTTCTTT
>TRBV9|-|-|TRBJ1-4
CASSDRVGGEKLFF
TGTGCCAGCAGCGACAGGGTGGGAGGTGAAAAACTGTTTTTT
>TRBV7-9|-|-|TRBJ2-2
CASSYGMGAWELFF
TGTGCCAGCAGCTACGGGATGGGGGCCTGGGAGCTGTTTTTT
>TRBV4-2|few|-|TRBJ1-2
CASSQGGKGGYTF
TGTGCCAGCAGCCAAGGAGGGAAGGGCGGCTACACCTTC
>TRBV9|-|-|TRBJ2-7
CASSVGAVGANPDSYEQYF
TGTGCCAGCAGCGTAGGGGCGGTAGGGGCCAACCCGGACTCCTACGAGCAGTACTTC
>TRBV4-1|few|-|TRBJ2-7
CASSRMTPEQYF
TGCGCCAGCAGCCGGATGACCCCCGAGCAGTACTTC
>TRBV4-1|-|-|TRBJ2-1
CASSQDRSRIYNEQFF
TGCGCCAGCAGCCAAGATCGGTCACGGATTTACAATGAGCAGTTCTTC
>TRBV4-1|-|TRBD2|TRBJ2-1
CASSHVGGVTYNEQFF
TGCGCCAGCAGCCACGTCGGGGGGGTGACCTACAATGAGCAGTTCTTC
>TRBV19|few|TRBD2|TRBJ2-6
CASREAGAGANVLTF
TGTGCCAGTAGGGAAGCGGGGGCTGGGGCCAACGTCCTGACTTTC
>TRBV7-9|-|-|TRBJ1-1
CASSFDGGTEAFF
TGTGCCAGCAGCTTCGACGGGGGCACTGAAGCTTTCTTT
>TRBV30|-|-|TRBJ1-1
CAWARGNTEAFF
TGTGCCTGGGCGAGGGGGAACACTGAAGCTTTCTTT
>TRBV7-6|few|-|TRBJ2-5
CASSPSRVPPETQYF
TGTGCCAGCAGCCCTTCCCGGGTCCCCCCAGAGACCCAGTACTTC
>TRBV6-1|few|TRBD2|TRBJ2-4
CASSETYSGGPPKHIQYF
TGTGCCAGCAGTGAAACCTATAGCGGGGGGCCCCCCAAACACATTCAGTACTTC
>TRBV10-3|few|-|TRBJ2-7
CAISLMESHEQYF
TGTGCCATCAGTTTGATGGAGTCCCACGAGCAGTACTTC
>TRBV28|-|-|TRBJ2-7
CASSLFSGSYEQYF
TGTGCCAGCAGTTTATTTAGCGGATCCTACGAGCAGTACTTC
>TRBV7-9|-|TRBD1|TRBJ1-1
CASSPGTGTNTEAFF
TGTGCCAGCAGCCCCGGGACAGGGACGAACACTGAAGCTTTCTTT
>TRBV7-9|-|-|TRBJ2-5
CASSRLEETQYF
TGTGCCAGCAGCCGACTTGAAGAGACCCAGTACTTC
>TRBV25-1|-|TRBD2|TRBJ2-5
CASSESPSGAGETQYF
TGTGCCAGCAGTGAATCCCCTAGCGGGGCGGGAGAGACCCAGTACTTC
>TRBV5-1|few|-|TRBJ1-2
CASSVSRGENYGYTF
TGCGCCAGCAGCGTGAGCCGGGGCGAAAACTATGGCTACACCTTC
>TRBV2|few|-|TRBJ2-3
CASTLRGNTDTQYF
TGTGCCAGCACCCTCCGGGGGAACACAGATACGCAGTATTTT